Sequencing of this TCR beta chain was carried out in a study of blood T cell repertoires in COVID-19. About the research overall: Italy, Spain and the United States were the sources of the convalescent and acute COVID-19 samples.

The repertoire was sequenced with immunoSEQ multiplex PCR; TCRdb's copy has only in-frame clones and lacks some. Here the sample spans 230,000 or so clones, approximately 92% being singletons. The V segment lost 6 bases and the J segment 3 bases; nucleotides outside the gene matches: 2. Germline V CDR1 and CDR2: WSHSY, SAAADI. This CDR3 contains 14 residues. This clonotype was obtained from a woman aged 40-49 years who had recovered from COVID-19. The sequencing sample was made of peripheral blood. The chain links TRBV10-2 to TRBJ1-6, with 7 bases fitting TRBD1. CDR3 residues: CASRGQIYNSPLHF. The CDR3, as DNA: TGCGCCAGCAGGGGACAGATCTATAATTCACCCCTCCACTTT.